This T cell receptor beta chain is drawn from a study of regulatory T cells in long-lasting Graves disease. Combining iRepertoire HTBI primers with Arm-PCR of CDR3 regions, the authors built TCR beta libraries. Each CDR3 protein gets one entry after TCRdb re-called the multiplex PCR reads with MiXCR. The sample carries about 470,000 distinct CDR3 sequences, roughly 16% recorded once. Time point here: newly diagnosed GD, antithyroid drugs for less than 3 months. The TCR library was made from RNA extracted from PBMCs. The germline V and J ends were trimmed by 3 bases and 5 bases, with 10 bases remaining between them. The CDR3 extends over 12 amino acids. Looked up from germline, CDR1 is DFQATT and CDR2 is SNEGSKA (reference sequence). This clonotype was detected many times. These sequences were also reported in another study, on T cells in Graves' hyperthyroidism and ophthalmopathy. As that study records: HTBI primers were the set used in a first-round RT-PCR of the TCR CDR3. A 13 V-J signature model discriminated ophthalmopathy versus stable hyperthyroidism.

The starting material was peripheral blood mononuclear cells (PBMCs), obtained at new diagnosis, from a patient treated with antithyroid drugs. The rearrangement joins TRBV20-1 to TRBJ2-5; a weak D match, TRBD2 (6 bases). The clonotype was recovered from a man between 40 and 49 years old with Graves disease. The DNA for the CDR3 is TGCAGTGCTAGTTGGGGGGATGAGACCCAGTACTTC. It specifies CSASWGDETQYF.